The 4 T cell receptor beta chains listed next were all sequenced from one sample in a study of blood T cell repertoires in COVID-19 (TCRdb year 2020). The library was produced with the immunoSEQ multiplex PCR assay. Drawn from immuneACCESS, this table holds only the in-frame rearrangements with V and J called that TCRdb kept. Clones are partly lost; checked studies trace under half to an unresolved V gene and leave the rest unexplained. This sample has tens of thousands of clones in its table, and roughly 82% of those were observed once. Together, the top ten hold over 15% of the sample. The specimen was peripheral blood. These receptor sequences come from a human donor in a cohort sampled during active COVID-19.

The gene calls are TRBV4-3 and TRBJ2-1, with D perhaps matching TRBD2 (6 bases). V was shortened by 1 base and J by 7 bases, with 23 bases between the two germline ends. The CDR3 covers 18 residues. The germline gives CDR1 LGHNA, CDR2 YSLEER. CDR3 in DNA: TGCGCCAGCAGCCAAGCTCCCCGGCGGGGCGGGCCGGGGAATGAGCAGTTCTTC. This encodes CASSQAPRRGGPGNEQFF.

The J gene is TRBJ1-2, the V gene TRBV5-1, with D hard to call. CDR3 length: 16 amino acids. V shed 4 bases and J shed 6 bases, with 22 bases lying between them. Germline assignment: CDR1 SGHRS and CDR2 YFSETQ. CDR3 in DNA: TGCGCCAGCAGCCGCGTTCAGCCCAGTTTGACTGATGGCTACACCTTC. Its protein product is CASSRVQPSLTDGYTF.

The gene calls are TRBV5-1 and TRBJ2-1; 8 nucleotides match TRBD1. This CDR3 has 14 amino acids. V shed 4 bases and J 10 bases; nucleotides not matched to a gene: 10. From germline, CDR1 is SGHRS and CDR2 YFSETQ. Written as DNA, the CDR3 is TGCGCCAGCAGCCGGACAGGGTACAGAAACGAGCAGTTCTTC. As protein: CASSRTGYRNEQFF.

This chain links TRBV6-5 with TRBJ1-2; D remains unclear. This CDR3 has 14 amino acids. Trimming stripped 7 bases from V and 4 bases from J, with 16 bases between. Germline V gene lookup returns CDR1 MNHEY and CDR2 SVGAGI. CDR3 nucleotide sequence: TGTGCCAGCAAACCCCGGGGAATCGGCTATGGCTACACCTTC. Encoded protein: CASKPRGIGYGYTF.